These 27 T cell receptor beta chains originate from one sample sequenced in a study of T cell responses to AZD1222 COVID-19 vaccine. Assay used: immunoSEQ multiplex PCR; TCRdb lists only in-frame clones, some missing. This table has approximately 100,000 clones, roughly 84% appearing once. Sequencing was performed on peripheral blood, taken on day 0 of AZD1222 vaccination. The receptor source for this set is an adult in good health.

This chain uses TRBV3-1 (or the pseudogene TRBV3-2) with TRBJ1-3; D gene unclear. CDR1 is LGHDT, CDR2 YNNKEL, per germline (reference sequence). Trimming took 0 bases from V and 5 from J, leaving 8 bases between them. The CDR3 length is 14 residues. CDR3 sequence reads: CASSQEFGRNTIYF. CDR3 DNA: TGTGCCAGCAGCCAAGAATTCGGGAGAAACACCATATATTTT.

The V call is TRBV28, the J call TRBJ2-7; tentative D call: TRBD1 (5 bases). Germline V gives CDR1 MDHEN, CDR2 SYDVKM. Trimming removed 6 bases from V and 3 bases from J, with 12 bases in between. The CDR3 runs to 13 residues. The CDR3, as DNA: TGTGCCAGCAGCCTAGGACAAGACTACGAGCAGTACTTC. Its protein is CASSLGQDYEQYF.

The CDR3 is CASSQRPPGIGQPQHF. The CDR3 DNA reads TGTGCCAGCAGCCAAAGGCCCCCGGGTATCGGTCAGCCCCAGCATTTT. The gene calls are TRBV3-1 (or the pseudogene TRBV3-2) and TRBJ1-5; D remains unclear. The CDR3 spans 16 residues. The V gene lost 2 bases and the J gene lost 6 bases, with 17 bases spanning the gap. Germline CDR1 and CDR2: LGHDT and YNNKEL (reference sequence).

The rearrangement uses TRBV27 and TRBJ2-1; D perhaps matches TRBD1 (6 bases). Germline V CDR1 and CDR2: MNHEY, SMNVEV (reference sequence). The V and J ends lost 8 bases and 10 bases respectively, with 18 bases between them. The CDR3 has 13 amino acids. CDR3 sequence: CASSPQGWGEQFF. CDR3 in DNA: TGTGCCAGCTCCCCCCAGGGGTGGGGGGAGCAGTTCTTC.

The V gene is TRBV6-1, the J gene TRBJ1-3, with D possibly being TRBD1 (5 bases). The CDR3 is 15 amino acids. Trimming shortened V by 2 bases and J by 1 base, and 9 bases separated the two germline ends. The germline gives CDR1 MNHNS, CDR2 SASEGT. For the CDR3, the DNA is TGTGCCAGCAGTGAACCGGGGACTTCTGGAAACACCATATATTTT. Its protein product is CASSEPGTSGNTIYF.

The rearrangement links TRBV7-2 to TRBJ2-3; 7 positions agree with TRBD2. Germline V gene lookup returns CDR1 SGHTA and CDR2 FQGNSA. The CDR3 loop spans 14 amino acids. V gave up 4 bases and J gave up 8 bases; unmatched junction bases: 9. CDR3 nucleotide sequence: TGTGCCAGCAGCTCGACGGGAGGTCTGGGTACGCAGTATTTT. Residues: CASSSTGGLGTQYF.

This sequence joins TRBV5-1 and TRBJ1-1; D unclear. CDR1 and CDR2 from the germline V gene are SGHRS and YFSETQ. Between the trimmed V and J ends, which lost 0 bases and 0 bases, there was a span of 9 bases. The CDR3 runs to 15 residues. CDR3 DNA: TGCGCCAGCAGCTTGGAGCCTTCCATGAACACTGAAGCTTTCTTT. Amino acid sequence: CASSLEPSMNTEAFF.

V usage is TRBV2 and J usage is TRBJ2-3, with TRBD2 matching 8 bases. The CDR3 loop spans 13 amino acids. Trimming at V came to 7 bases and at J to 4 bases, leaving 4 bases not matched to a gene. In germline, CDR1 is SNHLY, CDR2 FYNNEI. The CDR3 sequence: CASKREWADTQYF. In nucleotides, the CDR3 is TGTGCCAGCAAGCGGGAGTGGGCAGATACGCAGTATTTT.

This clone has more than one count but fewer than ten. The chain has TRBV29-1 and TRBJ1-2; weak D call: TRBD1 (6 bases). Germline CDR1 is SQVTM and CDR2 is ANQGSEA. The V end was cut by 4 bases, the J end by 4 bases, with 13 bases between. The CDR3 totals 13 residues. This chain's CDR3 is CSVVGGDSYGYTF. For the CDR3, the DNA is TGCAGCGTTGTAGGGGGAGATAGCTATGGCTACACCTTC.

This clone has just one count. The chain links TRBV24-1 to TRBJ2-6; D is unresolved. In germline, CDR1 is KGHDR, CDR2 SFDVKD. V was shortened by 4 bases and J by 3 bases, with 9 bases between the two germline ends. The CDR3 totals 15 residues. CDR3 sequence reads: CATSDPVGGANVLTF. As DNA, the CDR3 is TGTGCCACCAGTGACCCGGTAGGTGGGGCCAACGTCCTGACTTTC.

The rearrangement joins TRBV5-5 to TRBJ2-1, with D uncertain. This CDR3 is 13 amino acids long. Trimming pared 3 bases from V and 7 bases from J, leaving 11 bases between. CDR1 SGHKS and CDR2 YYEKEE come from the germline V gene (reference sequence). CDR3 residues: CASSSPLVNEQFF. CDR3 coding DNA: TGTGCCAGCAGCTCGCCGCTAGTGAATGAGCAGTTCTTC.

The chain joins TRBV18 to TRBJ2-3, with 9 bases identical to TRBD1. This CDR3 comprises 13 residues. Trimming cost V 4 bases and J 4 bases; bases outside gene matches: 0. The germline CDR1 and CDR2 sequences are KGHSH and LQKENI. In DNA form, the CDR3 reads TGTGCCAGCTCACGACAGGGGGCAGATACGCAGTATTTT. This translates into CASSRQGADTQYF.

The chain recombines TRBV5-1 with TRBJ1-6, with D tentatively TRBD1 (5 bases). The V gene's germline CDR1 is SGHRS and CDR2 YFSETQ. This CDR3 has 13 residues. With 0 bases removed from V and 7 bases from J, the gap between germline ends came to 5 bases. The CDR3: CASSLAGNSPLHF. Here the CDR3 DNA reads TGCGCCAGCAGCTTGGCAGGGAATTCACCCCTCCACTTT. Looking up the rest from reference TRBV5-1 and TRBJ1-6 gives the full variable domain: KAGVTQTPRYLIKTRGQQVTLSCSPISGHRSVSWYQQTPGQGLQFLFEYFSETQRNKGNFPGRFSGRQFSNSRSEMNVSTLELGDSALYLCASSLAGNSPLHFGNGTRLTVT.

This clone appeared a single time. The V gene is TRBV7-3, the J gene TRBJ2-3; D could derive from TRBD1 or TRBD2 (5 bases each). CDR1 is SGHTA, CDR2 FQGTGA, per germline. V lost 8 bases and J 2 bases, leaving 23 bases between the germline ends. This CDR3 is 17 amino acids long. CDR3 nucleotides: TGTGCCAGCGGGCCCCGGGGCTCCCAAATCGACACAGATACGCAGTATTTT. It yields the protein CASGPRGSQIDTDTQYF.

This rearrangement joins TRBV7-2 to TRBJ2-3; 8 bases map to TRBD2. The CDR3 is 16 amino acids. Germline CDR1 reads SGHTA; CDR2 reads FQGNSA. V dropped 5 bases and J dropped 2; count of bases not matched to a gene: 9. The CDR3 region is CASSPGLEPLTDTQYF. CDR3 bases: TGTGCCAGCAGCCCGGGACTAGAGCCCCTCACAGATACGCAGTATTTT.

The rearrangement uses TRBV19 and TRBJ1-4; D gene unclear. The CDR3 has 14 amino acids. Germline V gene sequence: CDR1 LNHDA, CDR2 SQIVND (reference sequence). V was trimmed by 6 bases and J by 5 bases, leaving 13 bases between them. The CDR3 protein is CASRNTRRNEKLFF. The CDR3 DNA sequence: TGTGCCAGTAGAAACACAAGGCGGAATGAAAAACTGTTTTTT.

Note on this clone: The junction does not match germline at one end; this may be a read error. The rearrangement links TRBV7-2 to TRBJ1-6; D may be TRBD1 (5 bases). The CDR3 spans 12 residues. Germline-derived CDR1 and CDR2 are SGHTA and FQGNSA. CDR3 nucleotides: TGTGCCAGCAGCTTAGGAGTGGGGCCGGTCGGCTTT. Translation gives CASSLGVGPVGF.

This clone was seen a handful of times. The chain employs TRBV23-1 and TRBJ1-5; no definite D call. TRBV23-1 is marked as an open reading frame, function uncertain. CDR3 length: 13 amino acids. The germline V and J ends were trimmed by 6 bases and 0 bases, with 6 bases remaining between them. The CDR3 bases are TGCGCCAGCAGGGCCTTTAGCAATCAGCCCCAGCATTTT. This codes for CASRAFSNQPQHF.

V usage is TRBV19 and J usage is TRBJ2-5; 9 bases agree with TRBD2. J gave up 4 bases and V 3 bases, and 9 bases lay outside the gene matches. The CDR3 contains 16 residues. The V gene's germline CDR1 is LNHDA and CDR2 SQIVND (reference sequence). CDR3 region: CASSIVGGGAGETQYF. In nucleotides, the CDR3 is TGTGCCAGTAGTATTGTGGGCGGGGGGGCAGGAGAGACCCAGTACTTC.

This chain connects TRBV5-1 to TRBJ2-1; D perhaps matches TRBD1 (6 bases). V gave up 6 bases and J gave up 7 bases, with 17 bases separating them. Germline loops: CDR1 SGHRS, CDR2 YFSETQ. CDR3 length equals 14 residues. The CDR3 coding sequence is TGCGCCAGCACCCTTATCGCAGGGGAGAATGAGCAGTTCTTC. Translation: CASTLIAGENEQFF. Looking up the rest from reference TRBV5-1 and TRBJ2-1 gives the full variable domain: KAGVTQTPRYLIKTRGQQVTLSCSPISGHRSVSWYQQTPGQGLQFLFEYFSETQRNKGNFPGRFSGRQFSNSRSEMNVSTLELGDSALYLCASTLIAGENEQFFGPGTRLTVL.

The chain employs TRBV18 and TRBJ1-1, with 10 bases matching TRBD1. The CDR3 covers 23 residues. Per germline, CDR1 KGHSH and CDR2 LQKENI. The ends lost 3 bases at V and 3 bases at J; junction bases unmatched: 28. CDR3 sequence: CASSPSFRLRDRGVLTRDTEAFF. The CDR3 DNA sequence: TGTGCCAGCTCACCTAGTTTTCGTCTTCGGGACAGGGGCGTTTTGACCCGCGACACTGAAGCTTTCTTT. The full variable domain, completed using reference TRBV18 and TRBJ1-1, is NAGVMQNPRHLVRRRGQEARLRCSPMKGHSHVYWYRQLPEEGLKFMVYLQKENIIDESGMPKERFSAEFPKEGPSILRIQQVVRGDSAAYFCASSPSFRLRDRGVLTRDTEAFFGQGTRLTVV.

J is TRBJ1-6 and V is TRBV6-2 or TRBV6-3; no reliable D call. CDR1 is MNHEY, CDR2 SVGEGT, per germline. Trimming pared 2 bases from V and 7 bases from J, leaving 12 bases between. The length of the CDR3 is 15 residues. This chain's CDR3 is CASSYTTIRNSPLHF. The CDR3 DNA reads as TGTGCCAGCAGTTACACCACGATTAGGAATTCACCCCTCCACTTT.

The rearrangement links TRBV7-2 to TRBJ1-4; maybe TRBD1 (5 bases). The CDR3 runs 15 residues. V lost 3 bases to trimming and J lost 4 bases, with 12 bases between them. CDR1 and CDR2 from the germline V gene are SGHTA and FQGNSA. This CDR3 reads CASSFLQGLNEKLFF. CDR3 DNA: TGTGCCAGCAGCTTTCTGCAGGGCCTTAATGAAAAACTGTTTTTT.

The chain carries TRBV2 and TRBJ2-4; D is unclear. The V end lost 1 base, the J end lost 1 base, and 5 bases lay between the germline ends. The CDR3 is made up of 14 amino acids. Germline lookup yields CDR1 SNHLY and CDR2 FYNNEI. CDR3 bases: TGTGCCAGCAGTGAAGTGGGGGCCAAAAACATTCAGTACTTC. Protein sequence: CASSEVGAKNIQYF. Combining the CDR3 with reference TRBV2 and TRBJ2-4 gives the whole variable domain EPEVTQTPSHQVTQMGQEVILRCVPISNHLYFYWYRQILGQKVEFLVSFYNNEISEKSEIFDDQFSVERPDGSNFTLKIRSTKLEDSAMYFCASSEVGAKNIQYFGAGTRLSVL.

The J gene is TRBJ2-7, the V gene TRBV7-8; D uncertain. CDR1 is SGHVS and CDR2 is FQNEAQ in the germline V gene. This CDR3 has 12 amino acids. Between the trimmed V and J ends, which lost 3 bases and 2 bases, there was a span of 5 bases. The CDR3 DNA reads TGTGCCAGCAGCTTTATAACCTACGAGCAGTACTTC. Protein sequence: CASSFITYEQYF.

This clone was observed once. The J gene is TRBJ1-2, the V gene TRBV6-5; a possible D gene is TRBD1 (5 bases). Germline-derived CDR1 and CDR2 are MNHEY and SVGAGI. This CDR3 has 12 residues. V was clipped by 7 bases and J by 8 bases, with 14 bases between them. CDR3 protein: CASTRVGLGYTF. Here the CDR3 DNA reads TGTGCCAGCACTCGGGTGGGGCTAGGCTACACCTTC.

This chain uses TRBV5-6 with TRBJ1-5, with D perhaps matching TRBD1 (5 bases). This CDR3 region has 14 residues. Germline V gene sequence: CDR1 SGHDT, CDR2 YYEEEE. Trimming removed 0 bases at V and 11 bases at J, with 15 bases between. CDR3 sequence reads: CASSLAGGAAAQHF. The DNA for the CDR3 is TGTGCCAGCAGCTTGGCGGGGGGTGCCGCGGCCCAGCATTTT.